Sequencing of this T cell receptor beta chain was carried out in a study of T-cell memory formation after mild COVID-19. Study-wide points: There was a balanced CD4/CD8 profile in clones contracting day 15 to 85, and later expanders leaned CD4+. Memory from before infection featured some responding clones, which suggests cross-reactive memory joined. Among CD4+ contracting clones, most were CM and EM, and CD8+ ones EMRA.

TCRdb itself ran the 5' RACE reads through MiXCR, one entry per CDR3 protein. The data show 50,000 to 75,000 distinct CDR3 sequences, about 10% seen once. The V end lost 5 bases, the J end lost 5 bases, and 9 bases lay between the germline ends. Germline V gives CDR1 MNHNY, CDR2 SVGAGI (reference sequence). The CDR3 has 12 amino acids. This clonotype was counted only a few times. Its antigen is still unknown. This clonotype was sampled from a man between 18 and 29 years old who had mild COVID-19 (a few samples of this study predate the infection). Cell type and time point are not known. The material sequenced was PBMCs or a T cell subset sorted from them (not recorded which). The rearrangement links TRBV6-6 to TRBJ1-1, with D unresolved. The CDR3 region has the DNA TGTGCCAGCAGTCATGGCAAAACTGAAGCTTTCTTT. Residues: CASSHGKTEAFF.